These T cell receptor beta chains were read from a single sample in a study of blood T cell repertoires in COVID-19. Using immunoSEQ multiplex PCR, the repertoire was profiled, and TCRdb retains in-frame clones only, with some absent. The sample has approximately 190,000 clones, 84% seen once. Sequencing was performed on peripheral blood. The receptors here all came from a woman in her 70s with active or convalescent COVID-19. Both conserved end residues are part of each CDR3. The D gene is left open where the match is weak. Clone size is given for some rows only: seen once, a few or many times, or a class if the clone is expanded.

size: .; J: TRBJ2-7; D: TRBD2; V: TRBV28; length: 14; CDR3: CASGSGRAIYEQYF; DNA: TGTGCCAGCGGTAGCGGGAGGGCCATCTACGAGCAGTACTTC
size: few; J: TRBJ1-1; D: TRBD1; V: TRBV6-5; length: 15; CDR3: CASSYGQGWEAEAFF; DNA: TGTGCCAGCAGTTACGGACAGGGGTGGGAGGCTGAAGCTTTCTTT
size: .; J: TRBJ1-1; D: TRBD1; V: TRBV7-9; length: 17; CDR3: CASSLEQGGISNTEAFF; DNA: TGTGCCAGCAGCTTAGAACAGGGGGGGATTTCGAACACTGAAGCTTTCTTT
size: .; J: TRBJ1-2; D: .; V: TRBV27; length: 13; CDR3: CASAGPSLNGYTF; DNA: TGTGCCAGCGCGGGGCCCTCTCTTAATGGCTACACCTTC
size: .; J: TRBJ2-5; D: .; V: TRBV4-1; length: 15; CDR3: CASSQSAGTLETQYF; DNA: TGCGCCAGCAGCCAAAGCGCGGGGACTTTGGAGACCCAGTACTTC
size: .; J: TRBJ1-3; D: .; V: TRBV15; length: 15; CDR3: CATSRASSPGNTIYF; DNA: TGTGCCACCAGCAGAGCCAGTTCCCCTGGAAACACCATATATTTT
size: .; J: TRBJ2-1; D: .; V: TRBV6-6; length: 13; CDR3: CASRTGQINEQFF; DNA: TGTGCCAGCAGGACAGGACAGATCAATGAGCAGTTCTTC
size: .; J: TRBJ1-3; D: .; V: TRBV6-5; length: 15; CDR3: CASRGLLSSGNTIYF; DNA: TGTGCCAGCAGGGGACTTTTGAGCTCTGGAAACACCATATATTTT
size: .; J: TRBJ2-5; D: .; V: TRBV25-1; length: 12; CDR3: CASSDPLETQYF; DNA: TGTGCCAGCAGTGATCCTTTGGAGACCCAGTACTTC
size: few; J: TRBJ1-1; D: TRBD1; V: TRBV5-4; length: 15; CDR3: CASSTQGAMGTEAFF; DNA: TGTGCCAGCAGTACTCAGGGGGCCATGGGGACTGAAGCTTTCTTT
size: .; J: TRBJ2-1; D: .; V: TRBV12-3/TRBV12-4; length: 12; CDR3: CASSARGNEQFF; DNA: TGTGCCAGTTCAGCCCGGGGAAATGAGCAGTTCTTC
size: .; J: TRBJ2-1; D: .; V: TRBV6-5; length: 15; CDR3: CASTGRDLPHNEQFF; DNA: TGTGCCAGCACCGGGCGGGACCTCCCTCACAATGAGCAGTTCTTC
size: once; J: TRBJ1-3; D: TRBD1; V: TRBV13; length: 16; CDR3: CASSFRTGSGGNTIYF; DNA: TGTGCCAGCAGCTTTCGGACAGGGTCTGGAGGAAACACCATATATTTT
size: .; J: TRBJ2-1; D: TRBD2; V: TRBV27; length: 15; CDR3: CASSFVRGRADEQFF; DNA: TGTGCCAGCAGTTTTGTCCGCGGGAGGGCCGATGAGCAGTTCTTC
size: .; J: TRBJ1-1; D: TRBD1; V: TRBV6-6; length: 13; CDR3: CASSQLEGQGAFF; DNA: TGTGCCAGCAGTCAACTCGAGGGACAGGGGGCTTTCTTT
size: .; J: TRBJ1-5; D: .; V: TRBV19; length: 14; CDR3: CASRPPGVNQPQHF; DNA: TGTGCCAGTAGGCCTCCCGGGGTCAATCAGCCCCAGCATTTT
size: .; J: TRBJ1-1; D: TRBD1; V: TRBV18; length: 15; CDR3: CASSPRDSMNTEAFF; DNA: TGTGCCAGCTCACCCCGGGACAGTATGAACACTGAAGCTTTCTTT
size: .; J: TRBJ2-1; D: TRBD2; V: TRBV24-1; length: 14; CDR3: CATSEQGLAGAQFF; DNA: TGTGCCACCAGTGAACAAGGACTAGCGGGAGCGCAGTTCTTC
size: .; J: TRBJ2-5; D: .; V: TRBV13; length: 13; CDR3: CASSLDYQETQYF; DNA: TGTGCCAGCAGCCTCGACTACCAAGAGACCCAGTACTTC
size: few; J: TRBJ2-7; D: TRBD1; V: TRBV6-6; length: 14; CDR3: CASSYSTGGYEQYF; DNA: TGTGCCAGCAGTTACTCGACAGGGGGCTACGAGCAGTACTTC
size: once; J: TRBJ2-7; D: TRBD2; V: TRBV2; length: 14; CDR3: CASRVAGGLGEQYF; DNA: TGTGCCAGCAGGGTAGCGGGAGGGTTGGGGGAGCAGTACTTC
size: .; J: TRBJ1-2; D: TRBD1; V: TRBV5-4; length: 12; CDR3: CASSPRGYGYTF; DNA: TGTGCCAGCAGCCCCAGGGGGTATGGCTACACCTTC
size: many; J: TRBJ2-2; D: .; V: TRBV5-1; length: 14; CDR3: CASSLDLNTGELFF; DNA: TGCGCCAGCAGCCTAGACCTGAACACCGGGGAGCTGTTTTTT
size: .; J: TRBJ2-1; D: .; V: TRBV6-2/TRBV6-3; length: 16; CDR3: CASSYGLANSYNEQFF; DNA: TGTGCCAGCAGTTACGGCCTAGCGAATTCCTACAATGAGCAGTTCTTC
size: .; J: TRBJ1-6; D: .; V: TRBV9; length: 13; CDR3: CASSVYQNSPLHF; DNA: TGTGCCAGCAGCGTATATCAGAATTCACCCCTCCACTTT
size: .; J: TRBJ2-1; D: .; V: TRBV25-1; length: 15; CDR3: CASSDVGLHYNEQFF; DNA: TGTGCCAGCAGTGACGTGGGACTTCACTACAATGAGCAGTTCTTC
size: once; J: TRBJ2-2; D: .; V: TRBV7-9; length: 15; CDR3: CASSLTSRVTGELFF; DNA: TGTGCCAGCAGCCTGACTAGTAGGGTGACCGGGGAGCTGTTTTTT
size: .; J: TRBJ2-7; D: TRBD2; V: TRBV27; length: 16; CDR3: CASRGLAGDYPYEQYF; DNA: TGTGCCAGCCGGGGACTAGCGGGAGATTATCCCTACGAGCAGTACTTC
size: .; J: TRBJ2-1; D: TRBD2; V: TRBV19; length: 18; CDR3: CASSIAWGGAGVELEQFF; DNA: TGTGCCAGTAGTATAGCCTGGGGCGGGGCGGGAGTAGAGCTCGAGCAGTTCTTC
size: .; J: TRBJ1-5; D: .; V: TRBV27; length: 14; CDR3: CASSSQYSNQPQHF; DNA: TGTGCCAGCAGTTCACAGTATAGCAATCAGCCCCAGCATTTT
size: .; J: TRBJ2-3; D: .; V: TRBV15; length: 14; CDR3: CATTRGTSTDTQYF; DNA: TGTGCCACCACAAGGGGCACTAGCACAGATACGCAGTATTTT
size: .; J: TRBJ2-3; D: TRBD2; V: TRBV3-1/TRBV3-2; length: 16; CDR3: CASSIGGGLAGNTQYF; DNA: TGTGCCAGCAGCATCGGGGGGGGACTAGCCGGAAATACGCAGTATTTT
size: .; J: TRBJ2-1; D: TRBD1; V: TRBV19; length: 15; CDR3: CASSRDRVSGDEQFF; DNA: TGTGCCAGTAGCCGCGACAGGGTAAGTGGTGATGAGCAGTTCTTC
size: once; J: TRBJ1-2; D: .; V: TRBV6-1; length: 11; CDR3: CASSERGGYTF; DNA: TGTGCCAGCAGTGAAAGGGGTGGCTACACCTTC
size: .; J: TRBJ1-1; D: TRBD1; V: TRBV3-1/TRBV3-2; length: 17; CDR3: CASSPTRATGRGTEAFF; DNA: TGTGCCAGCAGCCCCACTCGCGCGACAGGGCGAGGCACTGAAGCTTTCTTT
size: .; J: TRBJ2-7; D: TRBD1; V: TRBV4-1; length: 15; CDR3: CASSRTGGDLYEQYF; DNA: TGCGCCAGCAGCCGGACAGGGGGGGATCTATACGAGCAGTACTTC
size: .; J: TRBJ2-5; D: .; V: TRBV4-2; length: 15; CDR3: CASSQDQALQETQYF; DNA: TGTGCCAGCAGCCAAGACCAAGCGCTCCAAGAGACCCAGTACTTC
size: .; J: TRBJ1-6; D: TRBD1; V: TRBV30; length: 13; CDR3: CAWRVTGYSPLHF; DNA: TGTGCCTGGAGAGTGACAGGGTATTCACCCCTCCACTTT
size: .; J: TRBJ2-7; D: TRBD1; V: TRBV14; length: 14; CDR3: CASSGRDRSYEQYF; DNA: TGTGCCAGCAGCGGCCGGGACAGGTCCTACGAGCAGTACTTC
size: few; J: TRBJ2-7; D: .; V: TRBV9; length: 12; CDR3: CASGQGYYEQYF; DNA: TGTGCCAGCGGCCAGGGATACTACGAGCAGTACTTC
size: .; J: TRBJ2-5; D: .; V: TRBV5-1; length: 16; CDR3: CASSRRGGKGEETQYF; DNA: TGCGCCAGCAGCCGTAGGGGCGGGAAAGGGGAAGAGACCCAGTACTTC
size: .; J: TRBJ2-6; D: .; V: TRBV18; length: 15; CDR3: CASSPEAVSTNVLTF; DNA: TGTGCCAGCTCACCCGAGGCTGTTTCGACCAACGTCCTGACTTTC
size: .; J: TRBJ2-1; D: .; V: TRBV18; length: 14; CDR3: CASSPNPLSNEQFF; DNA: TGTGCCAGCTCACCGAATCCGCTCAGCAATGAGCAGTTCTTC
size: .; J: TRBJ2-2; D: TRBD2; V: TRBV30; length: 14; CDR3: CAWSVSGSAGELFF; DNA: TGTGCCTGGAGTGTCAGCGGGAGTGCCGGGGAGCTGTTTTTT
size: .; J: TRBJ2-1; D: TRBD2; V: TRBV29-1; length: 16; CDR3: CSVEGVAGGSYNEQFF; DNA: TGCAGCGTTGAAGGGGTGGCGGGAGGCTCCTACAATGAGCAGTTCTTC
size: once; J: TRBJ2-7; D: TRBD2; V: TRBV3-1/TRBV3-2; length: 15; CDR3: CASSESPRGRDEQYF; DNA: TGTGCCAGCAGCGAATCCCCACGCGGGAGGGACGAGCAGTACTTC